A single sample gave rise to the 11 T cell receptor beta chains below, sequenced in a study of T cells after yellow fever vaccination. TCRdb independently ran MiXCR on the 5' RACE reads; one entry per CDR3 protein. The sample records hundreds of thousands of distinct CDR3 sequences, roughly 14% being singletons. The sample consisted of PBMCs, taken on the day of the yellow fever booster vaccination. These receptor sequences come from a man aged 25-45 years who received the YFV17D yellow fever vaccine.

This clonotype showed up just a few times. The V call is TRBV29-1, the J call TRBJ2-7; D gene uncertain. CDR1 is SQVTM and CDR2 is ANQGSEA in the germline V gene. Trimming took 1 base from V and 0 from J, leaving 1 base between them. CDR3 size: 11 residues. The CDR3 sequence: CSVEASYEQYF. In nucleotides, the CDR3 is TGCAGCGTTGAAGCCTCCTACGAGCAGTACTTC.

V gene TRBV6-6 combines with J gene TRBJ2-5; D tentatively reads TRBD1 or TRBD2 (6 bases each). Per germline, CDR1 MNHNY and CDR2 SVGAGI (reference sequence). The CDR3 has 13 amino acids. Trimming stripped 10 bases from V and 5 bases from J, with 17 bases between. The CDR3 reads CATKGGLRETQYF. The DNA of the CDR3 is TGTGCCACCAAGGGGGGCCTCCGGGAGACCCAGTACTTC.

V is TRBV20-1 and J is TRBJ2-2; D is uncertain. Trimming took off 0 bases at V and 2 bases at J, with 10 bases between the two ends. Germline V gives CDR1 DFQATT, CDR2 SNEGSKA (reference sequence). This CDR3 has 15 amino acids. DNA for the CDR3: TGCAGTGCTAGAGATCCCAGGCATAACACCGGGGAGCTGTTTTTT. Protein: CSARDPRHNTGELFF.

V usage is TRBV7-8 and J usage is TRBJ2-7, with TRBD2 identical over 10 bases. Germline CDR1 and CDR2: SGHVS and FQNEAQ. The CDR3 contains 17 residues. V shed 1 base, J shed 0 bases, and the junction held 6 bases outside the gene matches. The DNA for the CDR3 is TGTGCCAGCAGCTTAGTCGCTAGCGGGAGTGCCTCCTACGAGCAGTACTTC. Amino acid sequence: CASSLVASGSASYEQYF. The full variable domain, in which reference TRBV7-8 and TRBJ2-7 provide the parts outside the CDR3, is GAGVSQSPRYKVAKRGQDVALRCDPISGHVSLFWYQQALGQGPEFLTYFQNEAQLDKSGLPSDRFFAERPEGSVSTLKIQRTQQEDSAVYLCASSLVASGSASYEQYFGPGTRLTVT.

This clonotype has just one count. The V and J genes are TRBV27 and TRBJ2-2, with D unclear. This CDR3 contains 15 residues. V lost 3 bases and J 2 bases, leaving 10 bases between the germline ends. CDR1 and CDR2 from the germline V gene are MNHEY and SMNVEV (reference sequence). DNA of the CDR3: TGTGCCAGCAGTTTGAGGCCCCCCAACACCGGGGAGCTGTTTTTT. It encodes CASSLRPPNTGELFF.

This clonotype was seen a few times. The chain couples TRBV19 to TRBJ1-1; D is uncertain. This CDR3 has 13 amino acids. Germline CDR1 LNHDA, CDR2 SQIVND (reference sequence). V lost 3 bases to trimming and J lost 4 bases, with 9 bases between them. CDR3 DNA sequence: TGTGCCAGTAGTATCAAGGTTTTCACTGAAGCTTTCTTT. It is translated as CASSIKVFTEAFF.

The chain uses TRBV6-1 and TRBJ2-2, with 11 bases identical to TRBD1. The CDR3 spans 16 residues. The V gene end was trimmed by 7 bases and the J gene end by 4 bases; junction bases not matched to a gene: 8. Germline CDR1 is MNHNS and CDR2 is SASEGT. The CDR3 spells CASNEAGTGGTGELFF. As DNA, the CDR3 is TGTGCCAGCAACGAAGCCGGGACAGGGGGCACCGGGGAGCTGTTTTTT.

The genes are TRBV6-5 and TRBJ2-7, with TRBD1 matching 7 bases. V shed 0 bases and J 6 bases; nucleotides not matched to a gene: 14. Per germline, CDR1 MNHEY and CDR2 SVGAGI. The CDR3 length is 17 residues. Here the CDR3 reads CASSYSMSTGPFPEQYF. The CDR3 nucleotides read TGTGCCAGCAGTTACTCGATGTCGACAGGGCCGTTCCCCGAGCAGTACTTC.

This clonotype showed up just a few times. This chain links TRBV27 with TRBJ2-3; D is unresolved. CDR3 length equals 13 residues. Germline V gives CDR1 MNHEY, CDR2 SMNVEV (reference sequence). V lost 7 bases, J lost 7 bases, and 15 bases lay in between. CDR3 sequence reads: CASKTTESYTQYF. Written as DNA, the CDR3 is TGTGCCAGCAAAACGACTGAGTCTTATACGCAGTATTTT.

The rearrangement uses TRBV6-1 and TRBJ2-5; D gene uncertain. The CDR3 is 12 residues long. Germline V gene data show CDR1 as MNHNS and CDR2 as SASEGT. Trimming took 6 bases from V and 4 from J, leaving 9 bases between them. Here the CDR3 DNA reads TGTGCCAGCAGGAAAAATAGAGAGACCCAGTACTTC. It translates to CASRKNRETQYF.

This clonotype occurred many times. V usage is TRBV6-4 and J usage is TRBJ2-3, with 7 bases identical to TRBD2. Germline values: CDR1 MRHNA, CDR2 SNTAGT. The CDR3 extends over 15 amino acids. The V gene end was trimmed by 3 bases and the J gene end by 5 bases; junction bases not matched to a gene: 8. The CDR3 DNA reads as TGTGCCAGCAGTGAAATGGCGGGAGACGTAGATACGCAGTATTTT. Encoded protein: CASSEMAGDVDTQYF.